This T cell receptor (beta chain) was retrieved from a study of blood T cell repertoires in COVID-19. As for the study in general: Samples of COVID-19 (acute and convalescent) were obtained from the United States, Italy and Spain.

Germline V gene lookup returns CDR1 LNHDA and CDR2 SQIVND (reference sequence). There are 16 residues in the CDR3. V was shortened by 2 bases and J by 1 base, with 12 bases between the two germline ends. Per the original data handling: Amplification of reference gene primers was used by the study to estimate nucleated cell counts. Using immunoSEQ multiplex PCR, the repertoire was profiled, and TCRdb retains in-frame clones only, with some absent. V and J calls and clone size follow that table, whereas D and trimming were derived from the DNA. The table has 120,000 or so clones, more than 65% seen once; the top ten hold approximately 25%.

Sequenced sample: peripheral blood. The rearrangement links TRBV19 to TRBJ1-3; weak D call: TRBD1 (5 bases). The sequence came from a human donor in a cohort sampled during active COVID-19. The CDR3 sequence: CASSIRPGGSGNTIYF. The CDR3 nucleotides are TGTGCCAGTAGTATACGCCCGGGGGGATCTGGAAACACCATATATTTT.